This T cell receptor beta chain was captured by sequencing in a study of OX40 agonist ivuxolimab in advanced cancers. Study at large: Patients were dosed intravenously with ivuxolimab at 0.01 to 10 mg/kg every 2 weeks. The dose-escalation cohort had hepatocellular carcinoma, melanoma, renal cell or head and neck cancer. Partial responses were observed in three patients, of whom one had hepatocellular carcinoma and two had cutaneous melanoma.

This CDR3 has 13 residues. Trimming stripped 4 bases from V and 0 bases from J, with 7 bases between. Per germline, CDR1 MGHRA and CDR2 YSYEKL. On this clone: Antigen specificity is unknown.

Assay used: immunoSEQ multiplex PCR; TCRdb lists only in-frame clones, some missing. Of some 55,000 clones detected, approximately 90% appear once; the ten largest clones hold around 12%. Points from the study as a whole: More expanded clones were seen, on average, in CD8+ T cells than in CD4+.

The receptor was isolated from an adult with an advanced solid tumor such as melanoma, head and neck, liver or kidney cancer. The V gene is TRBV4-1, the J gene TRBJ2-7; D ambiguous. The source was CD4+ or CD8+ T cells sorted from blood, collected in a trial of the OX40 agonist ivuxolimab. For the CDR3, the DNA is TGCGCCAGCAGCCCGGAATACTCCTACGAGCAGTACTTC. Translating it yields CASSPEYSYEQYF.